The 14 T cell receptor beta chains in this list originate from one sample, sequenced in a study of T cell responses to AZD1222 COVID-19 vaccine. Only in-frame clones appear in the TCRdb table, and some are missing; sequencing was by immunoSEQ multiplex PCR. Among about 89,000 clones listed, under 95% were seen once. The material sequenced was peripheral blood, taken on day 0 of MenACWY control vaccination. The receptors stem from an adult in good health.

The chain is built from TRBV5-6 and TRBJ1-6, with D hard to call. Trimming removed 0 bases from V and 3 bases from J, with 10 bases in between. The V gene's germline CDR1 is SGHDT and CDR2 YYEEEE. This CDR3 spans 16 amino acids. This CDR3 is CASSLGVDFYNSPLHF. For the CDR3, the DNA is TGTGCCAGCAGCTTGGGAGTGGACTTCTATAATTCACCCCTCCACTTT.

The chain employs TRBV15 and TRBJ2-3; D remains ambiguous. Germline V gene data show CDR1 as LNHNV and CDR2 as YYDKDF (reference sequence). The CDR3 is 15 residues long. Trimming left V 3 bases short and J 5 bases short, with 15 bases between. The chain's CDR3 is CATSRWAVKGDTQYF. Written as DNA, the CDR3 is TGTGCCACCAGCAGGTGGGCGGTAAAGGGAGATACGCAGTATTTT.

The chain uses TRBV5-1 and TRBJ2-5; 8 bases are shared with TRBD2. The CDR3 has 17 residues. J gave up 0 bases and V 0 bases, and 7 bases lay outside the gene matches. From germline, CDR1 is SGHRS and CDR2 YFSETQ. In nucleotides, the CDR3 is TGCGCCAGCAGCTTGGGGTTGTTAGCGGGAAACCAAGAGACCCAGTACTTC. The encoded protein is CASSLGLLAGNQETQYF.

V usage is TRBV27 and J usage is TRBJ2-2; tentatively, D is TRBD1 or TRBD2 (5 bases each). Trimming cost V 3 bases and J 2 bases, with 10 bases left between them. This CDR3 comprises 15 residues. CDR1 is MNHEY and CDR2 is SMNVEV in the germline V gene (reference sequence). The CDR3 sequence is CASSFHRDNTGELFF. The CDR3, as DNA: TGTGCCAGCAGTTTCCACCGGGACAACACCGGGGAGCTGTTTTTT.

The CDR3 loop reads CASSIGWTPNQPQHF. The CDR3 nucleotides are TGTGCCAGTAGTATAGGGTGGACCCCCAATCAGCCCCAGCATTTT. The chain recombines TRBV19 with TRBJ1-5; D is unclear. Trimming stripped 1 base from V and 3 bases from J, with 10 bases between. The germline V gene encodes CDR1 LNHDA and CDR2 SQIVND (reference sequence). This CDR3 spans 15 amino acids. Supplemented by reference TRBV19 and TRBJ1-5, the full variable domain reads DGGITQSPKYLFRKEGQNVTLSCEQNLNHDAMYWYRQDPGQGLRLIYYSQIVNDFQKGDIAEGYSVSREKKESFPLTVTSAQKNPTAFYLCASSIGWTPNQPQHFGDGTRLSIL.

This clone was seen once. This sequence joins TRBV5-6 and TRBJ2-7; TRBD1 agrees at 10 bases. The CDR3 loop spans 18 amino acids. Germline-derived CDR1 and CDR2 are SGHDT and YYEEEE. Trimming removed 4 bases from V and 3 bases from J; junction bases left unmatched: 16. The CDR3 region has the DNA TGTGCCAGCAGCCGGTGGGACAGGGGCCCCACTTTCCTCTACGAGCAGTACTTC. This translates into CASSRWDRGPTFLYEQYF. The full variable domain, rest sourced from reference TRBV5-6 and TRBJ2-7, is DAGVTQSPTHLIKTRGQQVTLRCSPKSGHDTVSWYQQALGQGPQFIFQYYEEEERQRGNFPDRFSGHQFPNYSSELNVNALLLGDSALYLCASSRWDRGPTFLYEQYFGPGTRLTVT.

J is TRBJ2-1 and V is TRBV7-8; 12 bases fit TRBD2. The ends lost 5 bases at V and 9 bases at J; junction bases unmatched: 8. This CDR3 contains 15 residues. Germline values: CDR1 SGHVS, CDR2 FQNEAQ. CDR3 in amino acids: CASSLRLAGAREQFF. CDR3 DNA sequence: TGTGCCAGCAGCCTCAGACTAGCGGGAGCTCGTGAGCAGTTCTTC.

This chain links TRBV15 with TRBJ2-3, with 7 bases matching TRBD2. Germline CDR1 and CDR2: LNHNV and YYDKDF (reference sequence). Trimming at V came to 2 bases and at J to 2 bases, leaving 7 bases not matched to a gene. This CDR3 contains 16 residues. The CDR3 sequence is CATSRSGLGSTDTQYF. The CDR3 bases are TGTGCCACCAGCAGATCCGGACTAGGGTCCACAGATACGCAGTATTTT.

The V call is TRBV6-6, the J call TRBJ1-2; TRBD1 is a possible D gene (5 bases). The V end lost 5 bases, the J end lost 4 bases, and 14 bases lay between the germline ends. CDR3 length: 14 amino acids. The V gene's germline CDR1 is MNHNY and CDR2 SVGAGI (reference sequence). The chain's CDR3 is CASSTQGTLYGYTF. CDR3 sequence (DNA): TGTGCCAGCAGTACCCAGGGTACTCTCTATGGCTACACCTTC.

The genes are TRBV6-2 or TRBV6-3 and TRBJ1-4; D is perhaps TRBD1 (6 bases). V dropped 2 bases and J dropped 3 bases, with 10 bases sitting between them. The CDR3 consists of 15 residues. Germline V gene sequence: CDR1 MNHEY, CDR2 SVGEGT. The CDR3 DNA is TGTGCCAGCAGTTACCCCCGACAGGCTAATGAAAAACTGTTTTTT. Translated, it gives CASSYPRQANEKLFF.

The chain joins TRBV9 to TRBJ2-3, with 13 bases matching TRBD2. V trimming: 4 bases; J trimming: 4 bases; junction bases outside the gene matches: 3. This CDR3 comprises 15 residues. CDR1 and CDR2 (germline): SGDLS, YYNGEE. The CDR3 reads CASSSGLAGADTQYF. The CDR3 bases are TGTGCCAGCAGCTCTGGACTAGCGGGGGCAGATACGCAGTATTTT.

This rearrangement joins TRBV27 to TRBJ2-1; 12 bases match TRBD2. The CDR3 is 14 residues long. CDR1 MNHEY and CDR2 SMNVEV come from the germline V gene (reference sequence). V shed 5 bases and J 7 bases; nucleotides not matched to a gene: 3. CDR3 residues: CASSTGLAGNEQFF. The DNA of the CDR3 is TGTGCCAGCAGTACCGGACTAGCGGGGAATGAGCAGTTCTTC.

This chain joins TRBV5-4 and TRBJ2-7, with 9 bases lining up with TRBD1. With V trimmed by 3 bases and J by 0 bases, 4 bases remained unmatched. The CDR3 loop spans 15 amino acids. CDR1 and CDR2 from the germline V gene are SGHNT and YYREEE (reference sequence). CDR3 sequence: CASSSTTGGSYEQYF. As DNA, the CDR3 is TGTGCCAGCAGCTCAACGACAGGGGGCTCCTACGAGCAGTACTTC.

The chain joins TRBV4-2 to TRBJ1-1; D perhaps matches TRBD1 (5 bases). The length of the CDR3 is 12 residues. Deletions cut 4 bases from V and 12 bases from J, with 15 bases between. In germline, CDR1 is LGHNA, CDR2 YNFKEQ. The CDR3 coding sequence is TGTGCCAGCAGCCTTTCAGGGCAGCAGTCTTTCTTT. Its translation is CASSLSGQQSFF.